The entry below describes one TCR beta chain. The antigen remains unidentified. This entry comes from a study of blood T cells in healthy people across ages. Regarding the study as a whole: Versus aged donors, long-lived donors had higher diversity and more naive CD4+ cells. Strong correlation linked observed beta diversity and percent naive T cells.

This CDR3 comprises 16 residues. Losses at the gene ends were 1 base for V and 4 bases for J; bases not matched to a gene: 7. Extracted total RNA amounted to at least 5.5 micrograms for each sample. A second PCR, run for roughly 7 to 11 cycles, used a sample-barcoded 5' primer plus a J-beta primer mix. Each of the cDNA molecules was tagged by a template-switch adaptor with 12 random nucleotides. TCRdb used MiXCR to reprocess the 5' RACE reads, holding one entry per CDR3 protein. The sample contains hundreds of thousands of distinct CDR3 sequences, 21% of which appear only once. Sequencing was performed on blood. The chain employs TRBV12-3 or TRBV12-4 and TRBJ2-1, with 7 bases matching TRBD2. The receptor comes from a man in his sixties or seventies in good health. CDR3 nucleotides: TGTGCCAGCAGTTTAGATACGGGAGGCAAGTACAATGAGCAGTTCTTC. It is translated as CASSLDTGGKYNEQFF.